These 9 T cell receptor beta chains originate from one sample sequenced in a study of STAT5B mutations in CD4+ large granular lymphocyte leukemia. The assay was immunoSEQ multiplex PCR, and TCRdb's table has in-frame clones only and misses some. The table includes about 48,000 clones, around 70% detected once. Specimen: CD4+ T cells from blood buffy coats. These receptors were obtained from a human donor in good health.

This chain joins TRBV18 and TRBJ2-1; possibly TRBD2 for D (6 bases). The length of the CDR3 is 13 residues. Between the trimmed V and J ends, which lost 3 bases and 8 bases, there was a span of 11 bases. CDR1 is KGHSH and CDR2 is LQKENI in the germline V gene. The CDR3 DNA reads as TGTGCCAGCTCACCGAACGGGGAGGATGAGCAGTTCTTC. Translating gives CASSPNGEDEQFF.

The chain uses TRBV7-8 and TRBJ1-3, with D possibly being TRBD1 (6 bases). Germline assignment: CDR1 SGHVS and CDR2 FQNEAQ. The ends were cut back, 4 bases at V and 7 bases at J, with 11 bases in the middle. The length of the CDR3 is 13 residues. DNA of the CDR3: TGTGCCAGCAGCTGGGGACATCCGAACACCATATATTTT. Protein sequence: CASSWGHPNTIYF.

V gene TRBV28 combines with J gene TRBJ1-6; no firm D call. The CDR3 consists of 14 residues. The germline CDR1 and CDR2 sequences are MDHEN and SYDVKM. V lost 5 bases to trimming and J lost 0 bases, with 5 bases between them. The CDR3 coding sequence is TGTGCCAGCAGTGACTACTCCTATAATTCACCCCTCCACTTT. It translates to CASSDYSYNSPLHF.

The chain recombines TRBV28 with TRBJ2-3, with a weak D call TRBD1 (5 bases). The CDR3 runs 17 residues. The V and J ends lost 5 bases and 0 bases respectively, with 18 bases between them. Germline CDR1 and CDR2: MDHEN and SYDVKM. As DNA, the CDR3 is TGTGCCAGCAGTCCCCCCCCGTATTCAGGGAGCACAGATACGCAGTATTTT. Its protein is CASSPPPYSGSTDTQYF.

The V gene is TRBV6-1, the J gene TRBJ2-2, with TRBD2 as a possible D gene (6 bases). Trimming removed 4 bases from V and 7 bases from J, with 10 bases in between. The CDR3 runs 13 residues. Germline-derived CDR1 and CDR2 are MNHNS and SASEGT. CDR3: CASSVIGGGELFF. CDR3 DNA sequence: TGTGCCAGCAGTGTCATCGGGGGCGGGGAGCTGTTTTTT.

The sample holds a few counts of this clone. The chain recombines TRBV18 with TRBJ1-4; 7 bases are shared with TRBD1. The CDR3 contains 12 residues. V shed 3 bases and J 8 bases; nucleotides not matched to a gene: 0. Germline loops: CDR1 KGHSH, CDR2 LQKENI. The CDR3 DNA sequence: TGTGCCAGCTCACCGGGACAGGAAAAACTGTTTTTT. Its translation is CASSPGQEKLFF. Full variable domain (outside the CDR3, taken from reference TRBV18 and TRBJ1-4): NAGVMQNPRHLVRRRGQEARLRCSPMKGHSHVYWYRQLPEEGLKFMVYLQKENIIDESGMPKERFSAEFPKEGPSILRIQQVVRGDSAAYFCASSPGQEKLFFGSGTQLSVL.

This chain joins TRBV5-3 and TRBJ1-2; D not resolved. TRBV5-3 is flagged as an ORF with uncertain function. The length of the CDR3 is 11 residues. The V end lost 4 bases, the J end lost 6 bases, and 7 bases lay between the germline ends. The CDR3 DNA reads TGTGCCAGAAGCCAAAGAAATGGCTACACCTTC. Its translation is CARSQRNGYTF.

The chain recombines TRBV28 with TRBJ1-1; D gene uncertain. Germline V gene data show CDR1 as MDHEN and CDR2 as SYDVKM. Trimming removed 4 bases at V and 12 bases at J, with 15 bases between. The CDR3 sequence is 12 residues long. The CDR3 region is CASSSSRGLSFF. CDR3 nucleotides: TGTGCCAGCAGTTCCTCGCGCGGGTTGTCTTTCTTT.

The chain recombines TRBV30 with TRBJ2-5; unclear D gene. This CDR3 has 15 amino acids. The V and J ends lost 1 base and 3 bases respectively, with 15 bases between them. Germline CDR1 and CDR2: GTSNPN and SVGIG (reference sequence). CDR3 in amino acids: CAWSAPWNGKETQYF. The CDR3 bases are TGTGCCTGGAGTGCCCCTTGGAATGGTAAAGAGACCCAGTACTTC.